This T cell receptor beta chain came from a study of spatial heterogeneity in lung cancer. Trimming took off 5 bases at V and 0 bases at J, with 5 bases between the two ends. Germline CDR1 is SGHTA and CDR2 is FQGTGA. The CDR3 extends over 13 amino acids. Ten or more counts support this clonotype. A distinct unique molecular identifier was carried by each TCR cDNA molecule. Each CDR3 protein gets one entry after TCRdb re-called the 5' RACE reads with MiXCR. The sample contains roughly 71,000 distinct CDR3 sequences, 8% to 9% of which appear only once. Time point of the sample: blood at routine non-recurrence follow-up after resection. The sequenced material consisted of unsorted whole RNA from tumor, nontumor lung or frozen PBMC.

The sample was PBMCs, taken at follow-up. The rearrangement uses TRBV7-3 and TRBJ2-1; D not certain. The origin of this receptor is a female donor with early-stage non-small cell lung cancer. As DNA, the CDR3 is TGTGCCAGCAGCCGAAGCTCCTACAATGAGCAGTTCTTC. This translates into CASSRSSYNEQFF. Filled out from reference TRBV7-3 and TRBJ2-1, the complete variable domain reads GAGVSQTPSNKVTEKGKYVELRCDPISGHTALYWYRQSLGQGPEFLIYFQGTGAADDSGLPNDRFFAVRPEGSVSTLKIQRTERGDSAVYLCASSRSSYNEQFFGPGTRLTVL.